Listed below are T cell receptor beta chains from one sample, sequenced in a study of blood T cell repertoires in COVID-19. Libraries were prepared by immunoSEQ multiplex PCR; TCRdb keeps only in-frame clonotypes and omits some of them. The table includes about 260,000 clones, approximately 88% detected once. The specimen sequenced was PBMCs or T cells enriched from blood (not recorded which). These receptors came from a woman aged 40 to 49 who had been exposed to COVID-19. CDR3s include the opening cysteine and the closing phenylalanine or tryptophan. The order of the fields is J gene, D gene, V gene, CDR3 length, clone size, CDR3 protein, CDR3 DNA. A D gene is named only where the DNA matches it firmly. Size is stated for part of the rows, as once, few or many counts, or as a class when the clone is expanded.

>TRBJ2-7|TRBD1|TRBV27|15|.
CASSLETGTVYEQYF
TGTGCCAGCAGTTTAGAGACCGGGACAGTCTACGAGCAGTACTTC
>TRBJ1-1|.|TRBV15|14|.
CATSRDFGHIEAFF
TGTGCCACCAGCAGAGATTTCGGACATATTGAAGCTTTCTTT
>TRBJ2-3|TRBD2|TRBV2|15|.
CASSSLAGGAHTQYF
TGTGCCAGCAGTTCCTTAGCGGGGGGGGCCCATACGCAGTATTTT
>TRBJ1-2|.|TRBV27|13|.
CASSPFGGYGYTF
TGTGCCAGCAGTCCCTTTGGAGGGTATGGCTACACCTTC
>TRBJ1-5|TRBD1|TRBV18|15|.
CASSPREGGYQPQHF
TGTGCCAGCTCCCCCCGGGAAGGGGGCTATCAGCCCCAGCATTTT
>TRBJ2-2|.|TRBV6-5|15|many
CASSYDTDLTGELFF
TGTGCCAGCAGTTACGATACAGATCTCACCGGGGAGCTGTTTTTT
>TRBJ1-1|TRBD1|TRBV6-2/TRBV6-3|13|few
CASSLQGALRAFF
TGTGCCAGCAGTTTACAGGGGGCTTTACGAGCTTTCTTT
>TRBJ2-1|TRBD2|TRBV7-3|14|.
CASSRTSTADEQFF
TGTGCCAGCTCAAGGACTAGCACGGCAGATGAGCAGTTCTTC
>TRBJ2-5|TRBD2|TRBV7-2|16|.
CASSFYTSGSKETQYF
TGTGCCAGCAGCTTCTATACTAGCGGGAGTAAAGAGACCCAGTACTTC
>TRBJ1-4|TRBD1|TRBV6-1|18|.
CASSDYHSLQGAAEKLFF
TGTGCCAGCAGTGACTACCACTCACTACAGGGGGCGGCTGAAAAACTGTTTTTT
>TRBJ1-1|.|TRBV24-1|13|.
CATSTPGDTEAFF
TGTGCCACCAGTACTCCGGGGGACACTGAAGCTTTCTTT
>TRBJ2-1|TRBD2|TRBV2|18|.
CASSEKRGLAGGSFEQFF
TGTGCCAGCAGCGAAAAACGAGGACTAGCGGGGGGAAGCTTTGAGCAGTTCTTC
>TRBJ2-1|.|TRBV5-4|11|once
CASSVSNEQFF
TGTGCCAGCAGCGTATCTAATGAGCAGTTCTTC
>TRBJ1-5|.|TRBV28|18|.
CASSLRVGAGEGNQPQHF
TGTGCCAGCAGTTTACGAGTGGGGGCAGGGGAAGGCAATCAGCCCCAGCATTTT
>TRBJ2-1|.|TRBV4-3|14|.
CASSQETLVYEQFF
TGCGCCAGCAGCCAAGAAACACTAGTCTATGAGCAGTTCTTC
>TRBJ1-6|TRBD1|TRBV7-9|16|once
CASSSQMGRGNSPLHF
TGTGCCAGCAGCTCCCAGATGGGCAGGGGGAATTCACCCCTCCACTTT
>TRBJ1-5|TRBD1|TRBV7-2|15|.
CASSLMGNRGEPQHF
TGTGCCAGCAGCTTAATGGGGAACAGGGGAGAGCCCCAGCATTTT
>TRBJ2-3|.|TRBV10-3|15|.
CAIATMGGGPDTQYF
TGTGCCATCGCTACGATGGGTGGGGGCCCAGATACGCAGTATTTT
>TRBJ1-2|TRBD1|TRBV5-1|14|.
CASSLSGGYYGYTF
TGCGCCAGCAGCTTGTCAGGGGGGTACTATGGCTACACCTTC
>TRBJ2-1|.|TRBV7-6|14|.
CASSSISGYNEQFF
TGTGCCAGCAGCTCAATTAGCGGATACAATGAGCAGTTCTTC
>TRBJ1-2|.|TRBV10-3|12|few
CAINGARNGYTF
TGTGCCATCAATGGGGCCCGAAATGGCTACACCTTC
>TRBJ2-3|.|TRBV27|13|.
CASSPSLTDTQYF
TGTGCCAGCAGTCCAAGCCTCACAGATACGCAGTATTTT
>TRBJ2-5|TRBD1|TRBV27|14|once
CASSLDRALETQYF
TGTGCCAGCAGCCTGGACAGGGCTCTCGAGACCCAGTACTTC
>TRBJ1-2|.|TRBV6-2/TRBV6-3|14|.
CASSYDTFNYGYTF
TGTGCCAGCAGTTATGATACTTTCAACTATGGCTACACCTTC
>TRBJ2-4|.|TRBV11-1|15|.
CASSARPGAKNIQYF
TGTGCCAGCAGCGCGCGGCCGGGAGCCAAAAACATTCAGTACTTC
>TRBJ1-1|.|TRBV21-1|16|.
CASSRDRGLSRTEAFF
TGTGCCAGCAGCAGGGACAGGGGACTTTCCCGCACTGAAGCTTTCTTT
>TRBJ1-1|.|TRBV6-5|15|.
CASSYPLGWDTEAFF
TGTGCCAGCAGTTACCCATTGGGCTGGGACACTGAAGCTTTCTTT
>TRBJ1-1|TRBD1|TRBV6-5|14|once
CASRWDSMNTEAFF
TGTGCCAGCAGGTGGGACAGCATGAACACTGAAGCTTTCTTT
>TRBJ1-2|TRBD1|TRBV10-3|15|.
CAISEWAGGGGGYTF
TGTGCCATCAGTGAGTGGGCAGGGGGCGGCGGTGGCTACACCTTC
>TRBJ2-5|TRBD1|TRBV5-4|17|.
CASSFPGTGFGQETQYF
TGTGCCAGCAGCTTCCCTGGGACAGGGTTCGGCCAAGAGACCCAGTACTTC
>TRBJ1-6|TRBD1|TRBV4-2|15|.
CASSQADRKDSPLHF
TGTGCCAGCAGCCAAGCGGACAGGAAGGATTCACCCCTCCACTTT
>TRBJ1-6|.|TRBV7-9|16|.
CASSLEYLSYNSPLHF
TGTGCCAGCAGCTTGGAGTACCTCTCCTATAATTCACCCCTCCACTTT
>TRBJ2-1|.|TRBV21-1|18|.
CASVRGGGTNAPWNEQFF
TGTGCCAGCGTACGAGGGGGGGGCACCAACGCTCCTTGGAATGAGCAGTTCTTC
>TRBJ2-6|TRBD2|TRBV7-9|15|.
CASSERGAGANVLTF
TGTGCCAGCAGCGAACGGGGGGCTGGGGCCAACGTCCTGACTTTC
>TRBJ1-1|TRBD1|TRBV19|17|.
CASSISPGTGWNTEAFF
TGTGCCAGTAGTATTAGTCCCGGGACAGGGTGGAACACTGAAGCTTTCTTT
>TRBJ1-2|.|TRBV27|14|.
CASRPQGKNYGYTF
TGTGCCAGCAGGCCCCAGGGGAAAAACTATGGCTACACCTTC
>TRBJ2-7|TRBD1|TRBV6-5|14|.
CASRPQGGAYEQYF
TGTGCCAGCAGACCACAGGGGGGTGCCTACGAGCAGTACTTC
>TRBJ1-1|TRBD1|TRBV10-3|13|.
CAISGTGGTEAFF
TGTGCCATCAGTGGGACAGGGGGCACTGAAGCTTTCTTT
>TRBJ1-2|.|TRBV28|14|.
CASSYQGIFYGYTF
TGTGCCAGCAGTTACCAGGGGATATTCTATGGCTACACCTTC
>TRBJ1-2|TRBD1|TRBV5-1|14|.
CASGSVGQDYGYTF
TGTGCCAGCGGCTCCGTGGGACAGGACTATGGCTACACCTTC
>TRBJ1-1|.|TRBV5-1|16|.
CASSLAGVRMNTEAFF
TGCGCCAGCAGCTTGGCAGGGGTACGAATGAACACTGAAGCTTTCTTT
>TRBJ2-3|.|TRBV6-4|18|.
CASSERGIAERSTDTQYF
TGTGCCAGCAGTGAGAGGGGAATAGCGGAGCGAAGCACAGATACGCAGTATTTT
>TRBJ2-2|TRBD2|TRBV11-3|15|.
CASSTSGIGTGELFF
TGTGCCAGCAGCACTAGCGGGATCGGCACCGGGGAGCTGTTTTTT
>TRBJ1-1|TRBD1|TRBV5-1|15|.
CASSLGGGADTEAFF
TGTGCCAGCAGCCTAGGAGGGGGCGCAGACACTGAAGCTTTCTTT
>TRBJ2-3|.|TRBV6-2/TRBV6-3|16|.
CASSYPSGASTDTQYF
TGTGCCAGCAGTTACCCCAGCGGCGCTAGCACAGATACGCAGTATTTT
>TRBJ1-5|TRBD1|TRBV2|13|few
CASRGQANQPQHF
TGTGCCAGCCGAGGACAGGCCAATCAGCCCCAGCATTTT
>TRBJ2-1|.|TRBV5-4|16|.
CASSLARGSSYNEQFF
TGTGCCAGCAGCTTGGCCAGGGGAAGCTCCTACAATGAGCAGTTCTTC
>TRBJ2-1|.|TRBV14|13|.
CASSQDSSNEQFF
TGTGCCAGCAGCCAAGATTCCAGCAATGAGCAGTTCTTC
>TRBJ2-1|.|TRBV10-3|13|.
CAISEARGNEQFF
TGTGCCATCAGTGAGGCCAGGGGAAATGAGCAGTTCTTC
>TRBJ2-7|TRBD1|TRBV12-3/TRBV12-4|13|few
CASTQQGADEQYF
TGTGCCAGCACACAACAGGGGGCTGACGAGCAGTACTTC
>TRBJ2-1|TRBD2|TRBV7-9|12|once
CASSLTSGAQFF
TGTGCCAGCAGCTTAACTAGCGGGGCTCAGTTCTTC
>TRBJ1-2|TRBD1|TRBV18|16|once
CASSPRTGRPNYGYTF
TGTGCCAGCTCACCAAGGACAGGGCGGCCTAACTATGGCTACACCTTC
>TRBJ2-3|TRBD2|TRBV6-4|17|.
CASSDSGSGGGTDTQYF
TGTGCCAGCAGTGACTCAGGTAGCGGGGGAGGCACAGATACGCAGTATTTT
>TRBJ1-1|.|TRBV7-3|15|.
CASSPRPDSNTEAFF
TGTGCCAGCAGCCCCCGCCCAGACTCGAACACTGAAGCTTTCTTT
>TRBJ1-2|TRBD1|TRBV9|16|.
CASSGTIDRVFYGYTF
TGTGCCAGCAGCGGGACAATAGACAGGGTCTTCTATGGCTACACCTTC
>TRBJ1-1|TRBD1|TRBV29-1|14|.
CSVEEGTANTEAFF
TGCAGCGTTGAAGAAGGGACAGCGAACACTGAAGCTTTCTTT
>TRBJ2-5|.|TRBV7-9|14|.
CASSLLAIQETQYF
TGTGCCAGCAGCTTACTAGCTATCCAAGAGACCCAGTACTTC
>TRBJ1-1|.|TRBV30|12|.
CAWSPLGAEAFF
TGTGCCTGGAGCCCTCTGGGAGCTGAAGCTTTCTTT
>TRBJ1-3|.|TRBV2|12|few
CASSLEGNTIYF
TGTGCCAGCAGTCTCGAGGGAAACACCATATATTTT
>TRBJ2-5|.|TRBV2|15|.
CASSVASTNQETQYF
TGTGCCAGCAGTGTGGCTAGCACCAACCAAGAGACCCAGTACTTC